These 18 T cell receptor beta chains were all obtained from the same sample, sequenced in a study of blood T cell repertoires in COVID-19. Repertoires were generated with immunoSEQ multiplex PCR, while TCRdb's copy carries only in-frame clones and drops some. Of 130,000 or so clones in the sample, 85% to 90% were seen once. Input material: peripheral blood. All receptors come from an older woman with acute or convalescent COVID-19.

This chain joins TRBV6-5 and TRBJ2-7; TRBD1 aligns across 7 bases. The CDR3 is made up of 13 amino acids. The trim removed 6 bases at V and 3 bases at J, leaving 5 bases unmatched. From germline, CDR1 is MNHEY and CDR2 SVGAGI. The CDR3 nucleotides read TGTGCCAGCAGCATACCAGGGGGCTACGAGCAGTACTTC. It encodes CASSIPGGYEQYF.

V and J are TRBV19 and TRBJ2-7; TRBD1 matches 9 bases. The ends lost 2 bases at V and 3 bases at J; junction bases unmatched: 2. The germline gives CDR1 LNHDA, CDR2 SQIVND (reference sequence). This CDR3 region has 14 residues. The CDR3 DNA reads TGTGCCAGTAGTATAAGGGACAGGGTCTACGAGCAGTACTTC. It is translated as CASSIRDRVYEQYF.

This rearrangement joins TRBV13 to TRBJ2-2, with TRBD2 matching 8 bases. Unmatched junction bases numbered 11, after V lost 1 base and J lost 4 bases. Germline CDR1 and CDR2: PRHDT and FYEKMQ (reference sequence). CDR3 length: 18 amino acids. CDR3 protein: CASSLAGGIKRGTGELFF. In nucleotides, the CDR3 is TGTGCCAGCAGCTTAGCGGGGGGGATAAAAAGAGGCACCGGGGAGCTGTTTTTT.

The rearrangement joins TRBV7-9 to TRBJ2-3; TRBD1 matches 10 bases. The CDR3 is 16 residues long. Unmatched junction bases numbered 10, after V lost 5 bases and J lost 5 bases. The V gene's germline CDR1 is SEHNR and CDR2 FQNEAQ (reference sequence). CDR3 region: CASSPGRQGAGDTQYF. CDR3 nucleotides: TGTGCCAGCAGCCCAGGGAGACAGGGGGCCGGAGATACGCAGTATTTT.

J is TRBJ1-1 and V is TRBV27, with D tentatively TRBD1 (6 bases). Germline V CDR1 and CDR2: MNHEY, SMNVEV (reference sequence). The V gene lost 4 bases and the J gene lost 1 base, with 13 bases spanning the gap. The CDR3 sequence is 15 residues long. CDR3 nucleotides: TGTGCCAGCAGTTCGCTTTTGGGGGCGAACACTGAAGCTTTCTTT. The encoded protein is CASSSLLGANTEAFF.

The V and J genes are TRBV7-8 and TRBJ1-2; 9 bases are a match to TRBD1. Unmatched junction bases numbered 7, after V lost 5 bases and J lost 6 bases. Per germline, CDR1 SGHVS and CDR2 FQNEAQ. The CDR3 is 14 residues long. CDR3 sequence reads: CASSIRQGENGYTF. CDR3 nucleotides: TGTGCCAGCAGCATCCGACAGGGGGAAAATGGCTACACCTTC.

J is TRBJ1-2 and V is TRBV28; D gene uncertain. The CDR3 sequence is 16 residues long. Germline V gives CDR1 MDHEN, CDR2 SYDVKM. The germline V and J ends were trimmed by 5 bases and 3 bases, with 19 bases remaining between them. The CDR3 DNA reads TGTGCCAGCAGTCGCGCCTTAAGTAAATCGGACTATGGCTACACCTTC. Translated, it gives CASSRALSKSDYGYTF.

The chain carries TRBV24-1 and TRBJ1-1; TRBD1 aligns across 8 bases. The germline gives CDR1 KGHDR, CDR2 SFDVKD. There are 13 residues in the CDR3. The V and J ends lost 7 bases and 4 bases, in that order; junction bases with no gene match: 4. The DNA for the CDR3 is TGTGCCACCAGAAAACAGGGGGGCACTGAAGCTTTCTTT. Encoded protein: CATRKQGGTEAFF.

In this sample, this clone turned up once. The genes are TRBV29-1 and TRBJ1-2; D may be TRBD1 (6 bases). The CDR3 runs 13 residues. Trimming shortened V by 3 bases and J by 8 bases, and 16 bases separated the two germline ends. CDR1 is SQVTM and CDR2 is ANQGSEA in the germline V gene. The CDR3 DNA is TGCAGCGTTGAGGTGGGAGGGGGACAAGGCTACACCTTC. Translated: CSVEVGGGQGYTF.

The table lists this clone with a few counts. This chain joins TRBV11-3 and TRBJ2-5, with unresolved D. Germline V gene lookup returns CDR1 SGHNT and CDR2 YENEEA. Trimming removed 3 bases from V and 2 bases from J, with 7 bases in between. This CDR3 region has 13 residues. CDR3 region: CASSFPPQETQYF. The CDR3 DNA reads as TGTGCCAGCAGCTTCCCCCCACAAGAGACCCAGTACTTC.

This rearrangement joins TRBV6-5 to TRBJ2-7; TRBD1 agrees at 10 bases. Losses at the gene ends were 7 bases for V and 4 bases for J; bases not matched to a gene: 7. Germline CDR1 is MNHEY and CDR2 is SVGAGI. The CDR3 contains 14 residues. CDR3 nucleotides: TGTGCCAGCACTCTGGGACAGGGGAGGTACGAGCAGTACTTC. Amino acids: CASTLGQGRYEQYF.

Only a few counts were recorded for this clone. The genes are TRBV28 and TRBJ1-2; 9 bases are a match to TRBD1. Germline lookup yields CDR1 MDHEN and CDR2 SYDVKM. This CDR3 comprises 14 residues. V lost 8 bases to trimming and J lost 6 bases; unmatched junction nucleotides: 10. CDR3 loop: CASLQGGQGHGYTF. The CDR3 region has the DNA TGTGCCAGCCTCCAAGGGGGACAGGGTCATGGCTACACCTTC.

V usage is TRBV11-3 and J usage is TRBJ1-2, with D uncertain. The V and J ends lost 1 base and 2 bases respectively, with 5 bases between them. This CDR3 comprises 13 residues. CDR1 is SGHNT, CDR2 YENEEA, per germline. The DNA of the CDR3 is TGTGCCAGCAGCTTAGTAGCGAACTATGGCTACACCTTC. Translating it yields CASSLVANYGYTF.

The rearrangement links TRBV12-5 to TRBJ2-2; D not resolved. CDR1 is LGHNT, CDR2 FRNRAP, per germline. V lost 7 bases and J 7 bases, leaving 10 bases between the germline ends. This CDR3 contains 12 residues. The CDR3 loop is CASAPPGGELFF. The CDR3 DNA reads TGTGCTAGTGCTCCACCAGGCGGGGAGCTGTTTTTT.

Here the CDR3 DNA reads TGCGCCAGCAGCCAAAAGGGGAACGGGGAGCAGTACTTC. This translates into CASSQKGNGEQYF. The J gene is TRBJ2-7, the V gene TRBV4-1; maybe TRBD1 (5 bases). This CDR3 spans 13 amino acids. Between the trimmed V and J ends, which lost 2 bases and 7 bases, there was a span of 12 bases. Germline V gene lookup returns CDR1 MGHRA and CDR2 YSYEKL.

The gene calls are TRBV7-2 and TRBJ2-1, with 11 bases matching TRBD1. The CDR3 runs to 13 residues. Losses at the gene ends were 5 bases for V and 7 bases for J; bases not matched to a gene: 1. CDR1 and CDR2 from the germline V gene are SGHTA and FQGNSA. This CDR3 is CASSRDRGNEQFF. The CDR3, as DNA: TGTGCCAGCAGCCGGGACAGGGGGAATGAGCAGTTCTTC.

CDR3 protein: CASSVSTGEETQYF. The DNA for the CDR3 is TGTGCCAGCAGCGTAAGTACGGGAGAAGAGACCCAGTACTTC. The V gene is TRBV9, the J gene TRBJ2-5; D perhaps matches TRBD2 (6 bases). The CDR3 extends over 14 amino acids. Between the trimmed V and J ends, which lost 1 base and 3 bases, there was a span of 10 bases. Germline CDR1 and CDR2: SGDLS and YYNGEE. Together with reference TRBV9 and TRBJ2-5, the CDR3 gives the full variable domain: DSGVTQTPKHLITATGQRVTLRCSPRSGDLSVYWYQQSLDQGLQFLIQYYNGEERAKGNILERFSAQQFPDLHSELNLSSLELGDSALYFCASSVSTGEETQYFGPGTRLLVL.

The CDR3 region is CASTIRTSGGGSYNEQFF. CDR3 nucleotide sequence: TGTGCCAGCACCATAAGGACTAGCGGGGGTGGCTCCTACAATGAGCAGTTCTTC. The rearrangement joins TRBV27 to TRBJ2-1; TRBD2 matches at 13 bases. CDR1 is MNHEY, CDR2 SMNVEV, per germline (reference sequence). J was trimmed by 0 bases and V by 7 bases; bases with no gene match: 9. The CDR3 consists of 18 residues.